Each of the 15 T cell receptor beta chains below was sequenced from the same sample in a study of CXCR3-negative and CXCR3-positive naive CD8 T cells. UMI-labeled TRB cDNA libraries were prepared by 5' RACE. TCRdb reworked the 5' RACE reads into one entry per CDR3 protein, no DNA. The specimen's table records 70,000 to 100,000 distinct CDR3 sequences. Material: naive CXCR3- CD8+ T cells from blood. As for subset: CD45RO-CCR7+CD27+CD95- naive CD8+ T cells lacking CXCR3 (TNR3-). The source is a human donor in good health. Some clones in this sample may be carry-over from other donors' samples.

The chain combines TRBV29-1 with TRBJ2-1; TCRdb names TRBD2, which stays unverified in the absence of DNA. The length of the CDR3 is 15 residues. The germline gives CDR1 SQVTM, CDR2 ANQGSEA. CDR3 residues: CSVEGRQGWGNEQFF.

This chain links TRBV10-3 with TRBJ2-7; no DNA is available, so the TRBD2 call from TCRdb remains unchecked. Looked up from germline, CDR1 is ENHRY and CDR2 is SYGVKD. CDR3 length equals 17 residues. The CDR3 sequence: CAISDTGTSHLRDEQYF.

The chain couples TRBV29-1 to TRBJ2-3; the TCRdb D gene call, TRBD1, has no DNA to confirm it. This CDR3 region has 15 residues. The germline V gene encodes CDR1 SQVTM and CDR2 ANQGSEA. The CDR3 protein is CSVEDLRGDPDTQYF.

The chain couples TRBV20-1 to TRBJ2-7; TCRdb's assignment of TRBD2 cannot be checked, as there is no DNA. The CDR3 extends over 15 amino acids. Germline loops: CDR1 DFQATT, CDR2 SNEGSKA (reference sequence). CDR3 in amino acids: CSARDWAAGTYEQYF.

The chain couples TRBV5-6 to TRBJ2-1; TCRdb outputs TRBD2, but without DNA this stays unchecked. CDR1 is SGHDT, CDR2 YYEEEE, per germline. The CDR3 totals 14 residues. CDR3 protein: CASSLMSGGIEQFF.

The chain combines TRBV28 with TRBJ2-2. This CDR3 comprises 13 residues. The germline gives CDR1 MDHEN, CDR2 SYDVKM. The CDR3 is CASSFLGTGELFF.

The chain couples TRBV5-5 to TRBJ1-5. The CDR3 totals 14 residues. CDR1 is SGHKS, CDR2 YYEKEE, per germline (reference sequence). CDR3 in amino acids: CASGLYYSNQPQHF.

This chain uses TRBV14 with TRBJ2-2; TCRdb returns TRBD2, unconfirmable since there is no DNA. Germline lookup yields CDR1 SGHDN and CDR2 FVKESK. The CDR3 has 15 residues. This CDR3 is CASSRRALRTGELFF.

The chain uses TRBV28 and TRBJ1-1. CDR3 length equals 14 residues. The germline V gene encodes CDR1 MDHEN and CDR2 SYDVKM. CDR3 amino acids: CASSLYTKNTEAFF.

J is TRBJ1-1 and V is TRBV20-1; checking the TCRdb D call of TRBD1 is not possible without DNA. CDR3 size: 12 residues. Germline CDR1 is DFQATT and CDR2 is SNEGSKA (reference sequence). The CDR3 loop reads CSALRGDTEAFF.

The V gene is TRBV29-1, the J gene TRBJ2-1; TCRdb proposes TRBD2, but this gene call is untestable without DNA. This CDR3 is 15 amino acids long. CDR1 is SQVTM and CDR2 is ANQGSEA in the germline V gene. CDR3 protein: CSVEYGRDSYNEQFF.

The V gene is TRBV29-1, the J gene TRBJ1-2; without DNA, the TCRdb call of TRBD1 cannot be checked. Germline V gene sequence: CDR1 SQVTM, CDR2 ANQGSEA. CDR3 size: 12 residues. The CDR3 is CSVEWGDYGYTF.

The CDR3 reads CASSQDPLPASTDTQYF. The V gene is TRBV4-1, the J gene TRBJ2-3. The CDR3 is 17 amino acids. CDR1 MGHRA and CDR2 YSYEKL come from the germline V gene.

This chain uses TRBV6-5 with TRBJ2-2; lacking DNA, the TRBD1 call made by TCRdb goes unchecked. The CDR3 runs to 14 residues. CDR1 is MNHEY and CDR2 is SVGAGI in the germline V gene. The CDR3 loop reads CASSSDPGTGELFF.

This chain connects TRBV13 to TRBJ2-3. Germline V gene data show CDR1 as PRHDT and CDR2 as FYEKMQ (reference sequence). This CDR3 comprises 13 residues. The CDR3 spells CASSFSGTDTQYF. Supplemented by reference TRBV13 and TRBJ2-3, the full variable domain reads AAGVIQSPRHLIKEKRETATLKCYPIPRHDTVYWYQQGPGQDPQFLISFYEKMQSDKGSIPDRFSAQQFSDYHSELNMSSLELGDSALYFCASSFSGTDTQYFGPGTRLTVL.